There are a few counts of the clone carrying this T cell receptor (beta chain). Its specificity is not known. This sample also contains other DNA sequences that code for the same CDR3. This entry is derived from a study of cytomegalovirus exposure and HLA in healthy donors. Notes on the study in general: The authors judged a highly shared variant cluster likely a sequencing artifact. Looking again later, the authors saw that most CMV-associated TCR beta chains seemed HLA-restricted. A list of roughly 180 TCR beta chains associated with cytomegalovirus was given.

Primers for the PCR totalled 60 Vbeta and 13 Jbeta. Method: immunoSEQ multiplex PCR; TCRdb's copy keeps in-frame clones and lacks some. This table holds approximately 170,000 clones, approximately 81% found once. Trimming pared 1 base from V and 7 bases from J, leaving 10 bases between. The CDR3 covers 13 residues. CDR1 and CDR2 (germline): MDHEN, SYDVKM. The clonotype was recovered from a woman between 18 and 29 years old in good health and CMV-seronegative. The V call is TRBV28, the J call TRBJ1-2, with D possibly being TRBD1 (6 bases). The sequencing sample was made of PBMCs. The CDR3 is CASSLSGGGGYTF. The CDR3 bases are TGTGCCAGCAGTTTATCGGGAGGGGGTGGCTACACCTTC.